What follows are 23 T cell receptor beta chains derived from one specimen sequenced in a study of OX40 agonist ivuxolimab in advanced cancers. Generated by immunoSEQ multiplex PCR, the TCRdb table keeps only in-frame clones and is missing some. This table holds about 55,000 clones, approximately 91% found once. The sample was CD4+ or CD8+ T cells sorted from blood, taken in a trial of the OX40 agonist ivuxolimab. The origin of the receptors is an adult with an advanced solid tumor such as melanoma, head and neck, liver or kidney cancer.

V is TRBV5-4 and J is TRBJ2-5; TRBD1 aligns across 9 bases. The CDR3 length is 15 residues. Per germline, CDR1 SGHNT and CDR2 YYREEE (reference sequence). V gave up 3 bases and J gave up 5 bases; unmatched junction bases: 8. The DNA of the CDR3 is TGTGCCAGCAGCTCCGGACAGGGGAGGATCGAGACCCAGTACTTC. Amino acids: CASSSGQGRIETQYF. The variable domain in full, completed from reference TRBV5-4 and TRBJ2-5, reads ETGVTQSPTHLIKTRGQQVTLRCSSQSGHNTVSWYQQALGQGPQFIFQYYREEENGRGNFPPRFSGLQFPNYSSELNVNALELDDSALYLCASSSGQGRIETQYFGPGTRLLVL.

The chain couples TRBV5-1 to TRBJ2-1, with D hard to call. Trimming took off 2 bases at V and 7 bases at J, with 13 bases between the two ends. The germline CDR1 and CDR2 sequences are SGHRS and YFSETQ. CDR3 size: 14 residues. The CDR3 nucleotides are TGCGCCAGCAGCTTAGACGTGTCCGGGAATGAGCAGTTCTTC. This encodes CASSLDVSGNEQFF.

This chain connects TRBV5-1 to TRBJ2-7, with 7 bases identical to TRBD1. The CDR3 runs 15 residues. V shed 0 bases and J 7 bases; nucleotides not matched to a gene: 10. Germline CDR1 reads SGHRS; CDR2 reads YFSETQ. CDR3 loop: CASSLDGTALNEQYF. The CDR3 DNA reads TGCGCCAGCAGCTTGGATGGGACAGCCCTAAATGAGCAGTACTTC. Complete variable domain (other parts from reference TRBV5-1 and TRBJ2-7): KAGVTQTPRYLIKTRGQQVTLSCSPISGHRSVSWYQQTPGQGLQFLFEYFSETQRNKGNFPGRFSGRQFSNSRSEMNVSTLELGDSALYLCASSLDGTALNEQYFGPGTRLTVT.

This clone was counted a single time. The chain recombines TRBV5-8 with TRBJ1-2; D may be TRBD1 (5 bases). The V gene lost 0 bases and the J gene lost 6 bases, with 15 bases spanning the gap. Germline V gives CDR1 SGHTS, CDR2 YDEGEE. The CDR3 totals 15 residues. The CDR3 DNA is TGTGCCAGCAGCTTGGCCTTTAAGGGGACCGATGGCTACACCTTC. It specifies CASSLAFKGTDGYTF.

V is TRBV1 and J is TRBJ2-2; the DNA was not used to check the table's D call, TRBD2. TRBV1 represents a pseudogene. The CDR3 consists of 16 residues. The CDR3 is CTSSPGGGSNTGELFF. The DNA of the CDR3 is TGCACCAGCAGCCCGGGGGGGGGCTCGAACACCGGGGAGCTGTTTTTT.

The gene calls are TRBV7-3 and TRBJ2-1, with unresolved D. The CDR3 has 15 residues. Germline V CDR1 and CDR2: SGHTA, FQGTGA. V shed 2 bases and J shed 3 bases, with 11 bases lying between them. For the CDR3, the DNA is TGTGCCAGCAGCTTAGGCCCCGGGTACTACAATGAGCAGTTCTTC. Translation: CASSLGPGYYNEQFF.

The rearrangement joins TRBV5-1 to TRBJ1-2; TRBD1 might be the D (5 bases). The CDR3 covers 15 residues. CDR1 and CDR2 (germline): SGHRS, YFSETQ. V dropped 4 bases and J dropped 8 bases, with 21 bases sitting between them. The CDR3 DNA reads as TGCGCCAGCAGCCCTCCCGGAGAGGCAGGGCGGGGCTACACCTTC. Its translation is CASSPPGEAGRGYTF.

The genes are TRBV30 and TRBJ2-1, with D possibly being TRBD2 (6 bases). Germline V gene lookup returns CDR1 GTSNPN and CDR2 SVGIG (reference sequence). The CDR3 covers 15 residues. V was shortened by 0 bases and J by 0 bases, with 9 bases between the two germline ends. CDR3 sequence: CAWSVHGSSYNEQFF. The CDR3, as DNA: TGTGCCTGGAGTGTACACGGGAGCTCCTACAATGAGCAGTTCTTC.

This clone turned up a few times. The chain couples TRBV29-1 to TRBJ1-2; unclear D gene. V was clipped by 3 bases and J by 4 bases, with 9 bases between them. CDR1 and CDR2 from the germline V gene are SQVTM and ANQGSEA. CDR3 length equals 12 residues. The CDR3: CSVDDPSYGYTF. DNA of the CDR3: TGCAGCGTTGACGATCCGTCCTATGGCTACACCTTC.

This chain links TRBV6-5 with TRBJ2-5; D is uncertain. The CDR3 has 13 residues. Germline V lookup: CDR1 MNHEY, CDR2 SVGAGI. V dropped 8 bases and J dropped 5 bases, with 15 bases sitting between them. The chain's CDR3 is CASAEIAAETQYF. CDR3 nucleotides: TGTGCCAGCGCCGAAATAGCAGCGGAGACCCAGTACTTC.

V gene TRBV11-3 combines with J gene TRBJ2-2; the match to TRBD2 covers 12 bases. With V trimmed by 4 bases and J by 6 bases, 9 bases remained unmatched. CDR3 length: 17 residues. Germline V gene sequence: CDR1 SGHNT, CDR2 YENEEA. The CDR3 loop reads CASSSDGLAGTAGELFF. As DNA, the CDR3 is TGTGCCAGCAGCTCCGATGGACTAGCGGGAACCGCCGGGGAGCTGTTTTTT.

This clone was seen just once. The CDR3 here is CAGHPRGRSGELFF. CDR3 in DNA: TGTGCCGGCCATCCCAGGGGGCGAAGCGGGGAGCTGTTTTTT. This chain uses TRBV19 with TRBJ2-2; TRBD1 matches 8 bases. CDR3 size: 14 residues. Germline V gives CDR1 LNHDA, CDR2 SQIVND (reference sequence). V dropped 11 bases and J dropped 7; count of bases not matched to a gene: 12.

This clone was seen a handful of times. V is TRBV7-2 and J is TRBJ2-7; 10 nucleotides align to TRBD2. From germline, CDR1 is SGHTA and CDR2 FQGNSA. V was clipped by 7 bases and J by 3 bases; unmatched bases: 6. The CDR3 contains 14 residues. The CDR3, as DNA: TGTGCCAGCACCCCGACTAGCGGGTTCTACGAGCAGTACTTC. As protein: CASTPTSGFYEQYF.

The V call is TRBV7-8, the J call TRBJ2-1; 7 nucleotides match TRBD2. The CDR3 totals 15 residues. Unmatched junction bases numbered 12, after V lost 6 bases and J lost 7 bases. CDR1 and CDR2 (germline): SGHVS, FQNEAQ. This CDR3 reads CASRGVAGEKNEQFF. The CDR3 DNA reads as TGTGCCAGCAGGGGAGTCGCGGGAGAGAAGAATGAGCAGTTCTTC.

V gene TRBV4-2 combines with J gene TRBJ2-5, with D perhaps matching TRBD2 (5 bases). Trimming shortened V by 1 base and J by 0 bases, and 6 bases separated the two germline ends. CDR1 and CDR2 (germline): LGHNA, YNFKEQ. The CDR3 totals 14 residues. CDR3 nucleotide sequence: TGTGCCAGCAGCCAAGCGGGGTACCAAGAGACCCAGTACTTC. This gives the protein CASSQAGYQETQYF.

The chain links TRBV7-2 to TRBJ2-6; D possibly corresponds to TRBD2 (5 bases). CDR3 length equals 18 residues. The germline V gene encodes CDR1 SGHTA and CDR2 FQGNSA. V was clipped by 1 base and J by 0 bases, with 13 bases between them. CDR3 region: CASSLGVRRYSGANVLTF. As DNA, the CDR3 is TGTGCCAGCAGCTTAGGGGTGAGGAGGTACTCTGGGGCCAACGTCCTGACTTTC.

The chain employs TRBV12-2 and TRBJ2-2. TRBV12-2 is a listed pseudogene. The CDR3 loop spans 16 amino acids. As DNA, the CDR3 is TGTGCAAGTCGCTTAAGGTGGCAGATAAACACCGGGGAGCTGTTTTTT. Translated: CASRLRWQINTGELFF.

This chain connects TRBV6-6 to TRBJ2-7, with 11 bases that match TRBD2. The CDR3 is 15 amino acids. V shed 7 bases, J shed 3 bases, and the junction held 8 bases outside the gene matches. CDR1 MNHNY and CDR2 SVGAGI come from the germline V gene (reference sequence). CDR3 loop: CASTLTSGADYEQYF. The CDR3 nucleotides are TGTGCCAGCACCTTGACTAGCGGGGCGGACTACGAGCAGTACTTC.

This clone appeared a few times. The chain recombines TRBV9 with TRBJ2-1; D not certain. V was shortened by 4 bases and J by 5 bases, with 4 bases between the two germline ends. The CDR3 has 11 residues. Per the germline V gene, CDR1 is SGDLS and CDR2 is YYNGEE. The CDR3, as DNA: TGTGCCAGCAGCACCCACAATGAGCAGTTCTTC. Translation gives CASSTHNEQFF.

This rearrangement joins TRBV5-6 to TRBJ2-4; the D gene could be TRBD1 or TRBD2 (5 bases each). The V gene lost 5 bases and the J gene lost 5 bases, with 14 bases spanning the gap. The germline CDR1 and CDR2 sequences are SGHDT and YYEEEE. This CDR3 spans 14 amino acids. CDR3 loop: CASRGTVGQNIQYF. The CDR3 nucleotides are TGTGCCAGCAGGGGGACCGTTGGTCAAAACATTCAGTACTTC.

The rearrangement joins TRBV7-3 to TRBJ2-1; 10 bases are a match to TRBD2. V lost 8 bases to trimming and J lost 7 bases; unmatched junction nucleotides: 5. This CDR3 spans 13 amino acids. The V gene's germline CDR1 is SGHTA and CDR2 FQGTGA. The DNA of the CDR3 is TGTGCCAGCGGGGGTAGCGGGAGGAATGAGCAGTTCTTC. This codes for CASGGSGRNEQFF.

This clone came up once. This chain connects TRBV28 to TRBJ2-5; TRBD1 agrees at 8 bases. Looked up from germline, CDR1 is MDHEN and CDR2 is SYDVKM. Trimming removed 3 bases from V and 4 bases from J; junction bases left unmatched: 10. This CDR3 is built from 16 residues. CDR3 DNA sequence: TGTGCCAGCAGTTTTAGTGGCCAGGGGGCTGGAGAGACCCAGTACTTC. It yields the protein CASSFSGQGAGETQYF.

The chain carries TRBV5-1 and TRBJ1-1; TRBD1 agrees at 8 bases. Germline V gene sequence: CDR1 SGHRS, CDR2 YFSETQ. The CDR3 runs to 16 residues. The J segment lost 1 base and the V segment lost 0 bases, leaving 5 bases of the junction unmatched. CDR3 sequence: CASSLGSGTGNTEAFF. CDR3 DNA sequence: TGCGCCAGCAGCTTGGGATCCGGGACAGGGAACACTGAAGCTTTCTTT.